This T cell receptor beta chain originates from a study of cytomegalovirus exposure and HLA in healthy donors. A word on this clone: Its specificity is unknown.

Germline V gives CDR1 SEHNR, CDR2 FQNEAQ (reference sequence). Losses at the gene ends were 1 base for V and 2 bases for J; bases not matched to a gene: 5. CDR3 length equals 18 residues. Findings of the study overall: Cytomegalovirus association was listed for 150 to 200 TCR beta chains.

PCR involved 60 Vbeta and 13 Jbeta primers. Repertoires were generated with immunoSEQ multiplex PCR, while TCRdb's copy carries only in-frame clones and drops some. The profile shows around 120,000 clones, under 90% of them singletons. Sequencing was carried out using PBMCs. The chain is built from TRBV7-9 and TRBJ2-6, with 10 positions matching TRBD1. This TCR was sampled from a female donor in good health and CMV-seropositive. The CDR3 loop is CASSLGTGGSTGANVLTF. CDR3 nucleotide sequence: TGTGCCAGCAGCTTAGGGACAGGGGGATCAACTGGGGCCAACGTCCTGACTTTC.